Listed below are T cell receptor beta chains from one sample, sequenced in a study of shared T cell receptors in the human thymus. Data came from immunoSEQ multiplex PCR; TCRdb stores just in-frame clones and leaves some out. Of about 380,000 clones listed, 95% were seen once; the top ten hold roughly 0.021%. Sequencing used thymocytes. The receptors originated from a human donor. The CDR3 runs from the conserved cysteine through the conserved F or W. Fields, in order: V gene, clone size, J gene, D gene, CDR3 DNA, CDR3 protein. A D gene is named only where the DNA matches it firmly. Not all rows give a size; the values are once, few, many and, for expanded clones, a class.

>TRBV4-2|NA|TRBJ2-7|TRBD2
TGTGCCAGCAGCCAAGAGGGGCTAGCGGGTTATTGCGAGCAGTACTTC
CASSQEGLAGYCEQYF
>TRBV10-1|NA|TRBJ2-7|NA
TGCGCCAGCAGTGAGTCGAGAGGCAGGGGACCTTCCTACGAGCAGTACTTC
CASSESRGRGPSYEQYF
>TRBV28|NA|TRBJ2-7|NA
TGTGCCAGCAGGCTTCAAGGGGGGGCAGAGGGGTCCTACGAGCAGTACTTC
CASRLQGGAEGSYEQYF
>TRBV2|NA|TRBJ2-2|NA
TGTGCCAGCAGTGAAGCCGGTGGAACCGGGGAGCTGTTTTTT
CASSEAGGTGELFF
>TRBV28|NA|TRBJ2-7|TRBD1
TGTGCCAGCACGCCAGATTTAACAGGGGCCCCTGGCCACGAGCAGTACTTC
CASTPDLTGAPGHEQYF
>TRBV10-3|NA|TRBJ2-7|NA
TGTGCCATCAGAATTTCATACGAGCAGTACTTC
CAIRISYEQYF
>TRBV11-2|NA|TRBJ2-4|NA
TGTGCCAGCAGCTTAGTAGCGAGGGCGCGTTGGACTTCGGACATTCAGTACTTC
CASSLVARARWTSDIQYF
>TRBV15|NA|TRBJ2-7|TRBD2
TGTGCCACCAGCAGACATAGCGGGAGGGCCGTCGAGCAGTACTTC
CATSRHSGRAVEQYF
>TRBV30|NA|TRBJ1-4|TRBD1
TGTGCCTGGAGTGTAGCCCCCGGGACAGGGGGTCTGACTAATGAAAAACTGTTTTTT
CAWSVAPGTGGLTNEKLFF
>TRBV5-4|few|TRBJ2-3|TRBD2
TGTGCCAGCAGCGCCCGGACTAGCGGGAGGGATACGCAGTATTTT
CASSARTSGRDTQYF
>TRBV9|NA|TRBJ1-2|TRBD1
TGTGCCAGCAGCAACCGGACAGGGGACTATGGCTACACCTTC
CASSNRTGDYGYTF
>TRBV15|NA|TRBJ2-1|NA
TGTGCCACCAGCAGAGGATTAGCGATATACAATGAGCAGTTCTTC
CATSRGLAIYNEQFF
>TRBV19|NA|TRBJ2-7|NA
TGTGCCAGTAGTATATCTAGGGGGGTGGCCTACGAGCAGTACTTC
CASSISRGVAYEQYF
>TRBV5-4|once|TRBJ1-1|NA
TGTGCCAGCAGCCTCAGGGGACTAAGCGCTTTCTTT
CASSLRGLSAFF
>TRBV7-2|NA|TRBJ2-7|NA
TGTGCCAGCAGGGAGGGGGCAGCGGGAGATATTAACGAGACCTACGAGCAGTACTTC
CASREGAAGDINETYEQYF
>TRBV2|NA|TRBJ1-1|NA
TGTGCCAGCAGTGCAGGGGTACCGTGGAAGAGCCGGAACTACACTGAAGCTTTCTTT
CASSAGVPWKSRNYTEAFF
>TRBV6-1|NA|TRBJ2-3|TRBD1
TGTGCCAGACATCGCCGGGACAGGGAGGCTTATACGCAGTATTTT
CARHRRDREAYTQYF
>TRBV7-9|NA|TRBJ2-5|NA
TGTGCCAGCAGCTTGAGACTAGTAGGGGAGACCCAGTACTTC
CASSLRLVGETQYF
>TRBV7-2|NA|TRBJ2-7|TRBD2
TGTGCCAGCAGCTTACTTCATGGGGTGAGACTAGCCCCCGGGGAGCAGTACTTC
CASSLLHGVRLAPGEQYF
>TRBV6-1|few|TRBJ2-7|TRBD2
TGTGCCAGCAGTGAGGGTTCGACTAGCGGGAGGGCCCCTTCCTACGAGCAGTACTTC
CASSEGSTSGRAPSYEQYF
>TRBV30|NA|TRBJ1-1|NA
TGTGCCTGGAGTCCCCTTGGAGGACAAGGAGCTTTCTTT
CAWSPLGGQGAFF
>TRBV11-2|NA|TRBJ2-7|NA
TGTGCCAGCAGCCCCAAGGGGGGTTACTCCTACGAGCAGTACTTC
CASSPKGGYSYEQYF
>TRBV30|once|TRBJ1-1|NA
TGTGCCTGGGGCCATATGAACACTGAAGCTTTCTTT
CAWGHMNTEAFF
>TRBV25-1|NA|TRBJ1-2|NA
TGTGCCAGCAGTGCTTACCGGGACAAGGGGGACTATGGCTACACCTTC
CASSAYRDKGDYGYTF